A selection of T cell receptor beta chains follows, all from one sample in a study of cytomegalovirus exposure and HLA in healthy donors. The method was immunoSEQ multiplex PCR; TCRdb's version includes in-frame clones alone and lacks a portion of them. The repertoire consists of about 140,000 clones, with around four fifths occurring once and the leading ten covering around 1.3%. The specimen sequenced was PBMCs. All receptors derive from a woman aged 40 to 50 in good health and CMV-seronegative. CDR3s include the opening cysteine and the closing phenylalanine or tryptophan. A D gene is named only where the DNA matches it firmly. Rows may omit the clone size; those that give it use once, few, many or a size class.

j_call: TRBJ1-1
clone_size: once
d_call: .
v_call: TRBV30
cdr3_nt: TGTGCCTGGAGTGCGAGACAGTTGAACACTGAAGCTTTCTTT
cdr3_aa: CAWSARQLNTEAFF

j_call: TRBJ2-6
clone_size: .
d_call: .
v_call: TRBV4-3
cdr3_nt: TGCGCCAGCAGCCACCATGTCGGACTTCGAACTGGGGCCAACGTCCTGACTTTC
cdr3_aa: CASSHHVGLRTGANVLTF

j_call: TRBJ2-3
clone_size: once
d_call: .
v_call: TRBV10-3
cdr3_nt: TGTGCCATCAGAGGGGTAGCCACAGATACGCAGTATTTT
cdr3_aa: CAIRGVATDTQYF

j_call: TRBJ1-1
clone_size: few
d_call: .
v_call: TRBV13
cdr3_nt: TGTGCCAGCAGCAGTACCCCGTTTGGGGGGGACACTGAAGCTTTCTTT
cdr3_aa: CASSSTPFGGDTEAFF

j_call: TRBJ2-5
clone_size: .
d_call: .
v_call: TRBV7-7
cdr3_nt: TGTGCTAGCAGCCAGACCACAGGGTTTTTAGAGACCCAGTACTTC
cdr3_aa: CASSQTTGFLETQYF

j_call: TRBJ1-6
clone_size: few
d_call: TRBD1
v_call: TRBV19
cdr3_nt: TGTGCCAGTAGGGCTACAGGGGTCAATTCACCCCTCCACTTT
cdr3_aa: CASRATGVNSPLHF

j_call: TRBJ2-1
clone_size: .
d_call: .
v_call: TRBV29-1
cdr3_nt: TGCAGCGCCGCGATGGGACTCCCGAGCTCCTACAATGAGCAGTTCTTC
cdr3_aa: CSAAMGLPSSYNEQFF

j_call: TRBJ2-2
clone_size: .
d_call: .
v_call: TRBV19
cdr3_nt: TGTGCCAGTAGTAGCGGGGTTACCACGACTCTTACCGGGGAGCTGTTTTTT
cdr3_aa: CASSSGVTTTLTGELFF

j_call: TRBJ1-2
clone_size: .
d_call: .
v_call: TRBV28
cdr3_nt: TGTGCCAGCACCCCGACAGCTAACTATGGCTACACCTTC
cdr3_aa: CASTPTANYGYTF

j_call: TRBJ2-2
clone_size: few
d_call: TRBD2
v_call: TRBV4-2
cdr3_nt: TGTGCCAGCAGCCAAGCCTCTAGCGGGGGGGCTGTCGGGGAGCTGTTTTTT
cdr3_aa: CASSQASSGGAVGELFF

j_call: TRBJ1-2
clone_size: few
d_call: TRBD1
v_call: TRBV7-9
cdr3_nt: TGTGCCAGCAGCTCAGGGGGAGTCGGCTACACCTTC
cdr3_aa: CASSSGGVGYTF

j_call: TRBJ2-7
clone_size: few
d_call: .
v_call: TRBV7-6
cdr3_nt: TGTGCCAGCAGCGTCACGTACAATTCCTACGAGCAGTACTTC
cdr3_aa: CASSVTYNSYEQYF

j_call: TRBJ1-2
clone_size: .
d_call: .
v_call: TRBV9
cdr3_nt: TGTGCCAGCAGCGTAGCGTCAGGGTGGACCTATGGCTACACCTTC
cdr3_aa: CASSVASGWTYGYTF

j_call: TRBJ1-1
clone_size: .
d_call: .
v_call: TRBV19
cdr3_nt: TGTGCCAGTAGTATCAGGGAACGGATGAACACTGAAGCTTTCTTT
cdr3_aa: CASSIRERMNTEAFF

j_call: TRBJ1-4
clone_size: .
d_call: .
v_call: TRBV19
cdr3_nt: TGTGCCAGTAGTCCAATGGAGGGTGGTACTGAAAAACTGTTTTTT
cdr3_aa: CASSPMEGGTEKLFF

j_call: TRBJ1-1
clone_size: .
d_call: TRBD1
v_call: TRBV2
cdr3_nt: TGTGCCAGCTCCTATAGACAGGGAAACACTGAAGCTTTCTTT
cdr3_aa: CASSYRQGNTEAFF

j_call: TRBJ1-2
clone_size: .
d_call: .
v_call: TRBV5-8
cdr3_nt: TGTGCCAGCAGCTTCAGGACAGTAGGTTATGGCTACACCTTC
cdr3_aa: CASSFRTVGYGYTF

j_call: TRBJ1-6
clone_size: .
d_call: .
v_call: TRBV27
cdr3_nt: TGTGCCAGCAGTTTGGTGTGGACAGTTTCACCCCTCCACTTT
cdr3_aa: CASSLVWTVSPLHF

j_call: TRBJ1-6
clone_size: .
d_call: .
v_call: TRBV7-2
cdr3_nt: TGTGCCAGCAGCTTAGAACAGGGTTATTCACCCCTCCACTTT
cdr3_aa: CASSLEQGYSPLHF

j_call: TRBJ2-7
clone_size: .
d_call: .
v_call: TRBV9
cdr3_nt: TGTGCCAGCAGCGTAGCGCGGAGCTCCTACGAGCAGTACTTC
cdr3_aa: CASSVARSSYEQYF

j_call: TRBJ2-5
clone_size: .
d_call: .
v_call: TRBV29-1
cdr3_nt: TGCAGCGAGCGGCGGGTGGGAGAGACCCAGTACTTC
cdr3_aa: CSERRVGETQYF

j_call: TRBJ2-7
clone_size: .
d_call: .
v_call: TRBV27
cdr3_nt: TGTGCCAGCAGTCGAGGGTCCTACGAGCAGTACTTC
cdr3_aa: CASSRGSYEQYF

j_call: TRBJ2-3
clone_size: .
d_call: .
v_call: TRBV11-3
cdr3_nt: TGTGCCAGCAGCTTATCAGGTGATACGCAGTATTTT
cdr3_aa: CASSLSGDTQYF

j_call: TRBJ2-1
clone_size: .
d_call: .
v_call: TRBV12-5
cdr3_nt: TGTGCTAGTGGTTTGGTTGTGGGGGGTTCCTACAATGAGCAGTTCTTC
cdr3_aa: CASGLVVGGSYNEQFF

j_call: TRBJ2-1
clone_size: .
d_call: .
v_call: TRBV19
cdr3_nt: TGTGCCAGTAGTATTTTGCAGGGTTACAATGAGCAGTTCTTC
cdr3_aa: CASSILQGYNEQFF

j_call: TRBJ2-3
clone_size: .
d_call: TRBD2
v_call: TRBV4-2
cdr3_nt: TGTGCCAGCAGCCAAGCAGGGACTAGCGGGGGGGTGGATACGCAGTATTTT
cdr3_aa: CASSQAGTSGGVDTQYF

j_call: TRBJ1-1
clone_size: .
d_call: TRBD1
v_call: TRBV5-1
cdr3_nt: TGCGCCAGCGCTTTGGGAAGGGGGCAAGTAGCTGAAGCTTTCTTT
cdr3_aa: CASALGRGQVAEAFF

j_call: TRBJ1-1
clone_size: few
d_call: .
v_call: TRBV13
cdr3_nt: TGTGCCAGCAGCTTATTGGGGGGATCGGGAGCTTTCTTT
cdr3_aa: CASSLLGGSGAFF

j_call: TRBJ1-2
clone_size: .
d_call: .
v_call: TRBV6-5
cdr3_nt: TGTGCCAGCAGCACGGGGGGGGGTGGCTACACCTTC
cdr3_aa: CASSTGGGGYTF